This entry describes one TCR beta chain. The CDR3 extends over 16 amino acids. With 6 bases removed from V and 4 bases from J, the gap between germline ends came to 24 bases. Germline CDR1 SQVTM, CDR2 ANQGSEA. The data are from a study of early T cells in non-severe SARS-CoV-2 infection. For the study at large: Unpaired chains resulted from sequencing bulk RNA of unsorted whole blood.

As part of library construction, unique molecular identifiers were attached to individual cDNA molecules. TCRdb reanalysed the 5' RACE reads using MiXCR and keeps one entry per CDR3 protein. The data contain roughly 69,000 distinct CDR3 sequences, 9% to 10% of them singletons. The TCR was taken from an adult who was a healthcare worker with PCR-confirmed SARS-CoV-2 infection or an uninfected control (not recorded which). V gene TRBV29-1 combines with J gene TRBJ1-2, with D perhaps TRBD1 (5 bases). Sequences were derived from whole blood, sampled at baseline. The CDR3 DNA sequence: TGCAGCGTGTGGGGGACCACCCCTTCTTTAGGCTATGGCTACACCTTC. Protein: CSVWGTTPSLGYGYTF.